This T cell receptor (beta chain) was documented in a study of blood T cell repertoires in COVID-19. As for the study in general: Whether acute or convalescent, the COVID-19 samples came from the United States, Italy and Spain.

V shed 1 base and J shed 7 bases, with 11 bases lying between them. The CDR3 runs 14 residues. Germline lookup yields CDR1 MGHRA and CDR2 YSYEKL. The method was immunoSEQ multiplex PCR; TCRdb's version includes in-frame clones alone and lacks a portion of them. The data contain about 310,000 clones, around 90% of them singletons. This clone has ten or more counts. Source material: peripheral blood. This receptor was obtained from a woman in her 30s with COVID-19, enrolled during active disease. V is TRBV4-1 and J is TRBJ1-5; no firm D call. CDR3 sequence (DNA): TGCGCCAGCAGCCAAGTGGTGGGAGGGCAGCCCCAGCATTTT. Translation: CASSQVVGGQPQHF.